This TCR beta chain was found in a study of post-analysis software for immune sequencing data. Study-wide results and caveats: Controls had significantly higher normalized Chao1 diversity than multiple sclerosis patients. Five or six TRBV segments (TRBV5-6, TRBV5-1 and TRBV20-1 among them) occurred more frequently in patients than in controls. Under F measure analysis, samples from one preparation batch co-clustered strongly.

Remarks on this clonotype: The target antigen is unknown.

TCR beta libraries were prepared from cDNA with unique molecular identifiers. TCRdb called the PCR reads again in MiXCR, with one record for every CDR3 protein. The table has roughly 650,000 distinct CDR3 sequences, more than 50% seen once. Trimming cost V 6 bases and J 7 bases; bases outside gene matches: 7. Looked up from germline, CDR1 is DFQATT and CDR2 is SNEGSKA (reference sequence). This CDR3 has 13 residues. The sequencing sample was made of blood. This receptor was taken from a girl between 2 and 10 years old with multiple sclerosis. The chain employs TRBV20-1 and TRBJ2-1; TRBD2 agrees at 9 bases. CDR3 nucleotides: TGCAGTGCCGCGGGGGGGCTGAGGAATGAGCAGTTCTTC. This sequence encodes CSAAGGLRNEQFF.